This T cell receptor beta chain was recorded in a study of blood T cells in healthy people across ages. A sample-barcoded 5' primer and a J-beta primer mix were used in a second PCR of about 6 to 11 cycles. One entry per CDR3 protein, called by TCRdb with MiXCR from the 5' RACE reads. Among hundreds of thousands of distinct CDR3 sequences, 62% were seen once, and the ten largest hold 25% to 35%. Germline CDR1 and CDR2: LGHDT and YNNKEL (reference sequence). CDR3 length: 16 residues. V shed 2 bases, J shed 5 bases, and the junction held 8 bases outside the gene matches. The sequencing input was blood. The receptor was derived from a man aged 25-45 years in good health. This chain links TRBV3-1 with TRBJ2-4, with 8 bases fitting TRBD1. The CDR3 DNA reads as TGTGCCAGCAGCCAATCAATGCGCAGGGGGCAAAACATTCAGTACTTC. As protein: CASSQSMRRGQNIQYF.